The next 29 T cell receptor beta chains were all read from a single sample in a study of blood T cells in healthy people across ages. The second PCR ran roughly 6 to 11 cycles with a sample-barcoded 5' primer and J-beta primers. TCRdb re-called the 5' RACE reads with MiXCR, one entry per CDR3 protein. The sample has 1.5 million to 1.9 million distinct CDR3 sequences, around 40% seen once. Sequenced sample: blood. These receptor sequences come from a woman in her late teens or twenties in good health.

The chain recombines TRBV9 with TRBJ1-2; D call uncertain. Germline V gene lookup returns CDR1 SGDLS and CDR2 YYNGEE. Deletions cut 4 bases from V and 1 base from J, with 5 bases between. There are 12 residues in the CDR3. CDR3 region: CASSSHNYGYTF. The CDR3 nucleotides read TGTGCCAGCAGCTCCCATAACTATGGCTACACCTTC.

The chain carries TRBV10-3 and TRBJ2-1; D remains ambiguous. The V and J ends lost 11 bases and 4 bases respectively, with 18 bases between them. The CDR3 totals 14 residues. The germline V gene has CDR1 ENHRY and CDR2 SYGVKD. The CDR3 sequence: CAHSPQTPYNEQFF. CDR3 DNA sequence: TGTGCCCACAGCCCCCAGACTCCTTACAATGAGCAGTTCTTC.

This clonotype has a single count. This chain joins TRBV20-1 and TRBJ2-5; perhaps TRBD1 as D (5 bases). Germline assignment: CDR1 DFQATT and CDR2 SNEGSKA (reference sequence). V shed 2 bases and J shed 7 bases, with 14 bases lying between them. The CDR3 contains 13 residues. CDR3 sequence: CSARRSGWGTQYF. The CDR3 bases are TGCAGTGCTAGAAGGTCAGGGTGGGGGACCCAGTACTTC.

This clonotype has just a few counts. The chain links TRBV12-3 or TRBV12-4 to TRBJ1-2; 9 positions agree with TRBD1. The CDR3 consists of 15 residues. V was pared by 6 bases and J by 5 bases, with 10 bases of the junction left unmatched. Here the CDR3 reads CASRPSTGGHYGYTF. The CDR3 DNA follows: TGTGCCAGCAGGCCTTCGACAGGGGGACATTATGGCTACACCTTC.

In nucleotides, the CDR3 is TGTGCCAGCTCACCAATGGCTGAGGCCTATGGCTACACCTTC. Protein product: CASSPMAEAYGYTF. This sequence joins TRBV18 and TRBJ1-2; D remains unclear. CDR1 KGHSH and CDR2 LQKENI come from the germline V gene. The germline V and J ends were trimmed by 2 bases and 4 bases, with 11 bases remaining between them. The CDR3 extends over 14 amino acids.

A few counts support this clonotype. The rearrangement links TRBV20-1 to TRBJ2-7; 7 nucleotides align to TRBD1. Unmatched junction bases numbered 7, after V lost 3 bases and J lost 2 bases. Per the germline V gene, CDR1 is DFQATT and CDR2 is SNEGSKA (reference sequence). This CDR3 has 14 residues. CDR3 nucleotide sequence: TGCAGTGCTAGCCCAGGGACAGCCCCCTACGAGCAGTACTTC. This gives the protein CSASPGTAPYEQYF.

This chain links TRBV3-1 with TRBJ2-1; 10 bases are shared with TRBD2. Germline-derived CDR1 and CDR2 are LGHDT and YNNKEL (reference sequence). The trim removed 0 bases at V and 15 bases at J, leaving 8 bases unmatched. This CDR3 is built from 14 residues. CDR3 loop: CASSQEEREGPLFF. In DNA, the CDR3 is TGTGCCAGCAGCCAAGAGGAGCGGGAGGGTCCTCTGTTCTTC.

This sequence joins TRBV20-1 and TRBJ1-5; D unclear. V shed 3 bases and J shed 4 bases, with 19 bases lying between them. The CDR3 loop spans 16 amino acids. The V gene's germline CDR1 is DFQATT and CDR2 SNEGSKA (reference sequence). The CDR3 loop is CSASSGGSHRNQPQHF. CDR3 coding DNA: TGCAGTGCTAGCAGCGGCGGGAGCCATAGGAATCAGCCCCAGCATTTT.

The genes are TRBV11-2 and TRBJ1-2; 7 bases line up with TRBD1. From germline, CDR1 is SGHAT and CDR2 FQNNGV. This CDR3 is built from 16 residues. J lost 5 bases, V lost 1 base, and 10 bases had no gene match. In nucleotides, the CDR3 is TGTGCCAGCAGCTTAGTCAGTGGGAGGGGACAGTATGGCTACACCTTC. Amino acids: CASSLVSGRGQYGYTF.

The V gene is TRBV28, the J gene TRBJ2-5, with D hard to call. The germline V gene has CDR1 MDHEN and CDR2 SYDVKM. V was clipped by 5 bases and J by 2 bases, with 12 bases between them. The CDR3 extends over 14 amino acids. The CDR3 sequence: CASSQVVRQETQYF. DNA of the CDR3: TGTGCCAGCAGTCAGGTGGTGAGGCAAGAGACCCAGTACTTC.

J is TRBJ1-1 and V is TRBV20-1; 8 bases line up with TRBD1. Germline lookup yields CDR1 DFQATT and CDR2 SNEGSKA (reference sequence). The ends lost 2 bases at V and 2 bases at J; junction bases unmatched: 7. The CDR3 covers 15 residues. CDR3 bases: TGCAGTGCTAGAAGCTCAGGGGGCGGCAACACTGAAGCTTTCTTT. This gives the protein CSARSSGGGNTEAFF.

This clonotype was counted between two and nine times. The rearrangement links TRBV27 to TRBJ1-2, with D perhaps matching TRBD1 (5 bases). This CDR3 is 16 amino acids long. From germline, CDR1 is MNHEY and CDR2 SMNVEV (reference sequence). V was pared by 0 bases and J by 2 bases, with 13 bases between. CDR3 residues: CASSLSLYAGNYGYTF. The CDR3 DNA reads TGTGCCAGCAGTTTATCTCTATATGCAGGGAACTATGGCTACACCTTC.

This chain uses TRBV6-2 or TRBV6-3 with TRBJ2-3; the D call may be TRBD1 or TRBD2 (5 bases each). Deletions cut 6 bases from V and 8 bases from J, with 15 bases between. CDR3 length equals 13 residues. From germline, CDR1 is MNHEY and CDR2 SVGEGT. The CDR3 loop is CASSTGARCTQYF. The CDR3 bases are TGTGCCAGCAGCACCGGGGCCAGGTGTACGCAGTATTTT.

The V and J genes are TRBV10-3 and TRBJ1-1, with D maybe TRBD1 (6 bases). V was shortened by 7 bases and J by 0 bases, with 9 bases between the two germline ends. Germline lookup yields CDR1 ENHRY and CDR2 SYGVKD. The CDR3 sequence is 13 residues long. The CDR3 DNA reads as TGTGCCATCATGGGACACTTGAACACTGAAGCTTTCTTT. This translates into CAIMGHLNTEAFF.

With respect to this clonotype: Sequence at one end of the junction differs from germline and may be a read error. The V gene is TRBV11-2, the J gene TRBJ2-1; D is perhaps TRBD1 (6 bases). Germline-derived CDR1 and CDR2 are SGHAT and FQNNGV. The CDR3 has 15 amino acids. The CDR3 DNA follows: TGTGTCAGCAGCCCTCGGAGAGGGGGTTCCCATGAGCAGTTCTTC. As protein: CVSSPRRGGSHEQFF.

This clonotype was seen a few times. The CDR3 loop is CASSSTGQGVPRQYF. The CDR3, as DNA: TGTGCCAGCAGTTCGACGGGACAGGGAGTCCCCAGGCAGTACTTC. The chain links TRBV28 to TRBJ2-7; 9 bases agree with TRBD1. Germline CDR1 and CDR2: MDHEN and SYDVKM. This CDR3 has 15 amino acids. The ends lost 4 bases at V and 9 bases at J; junction bases unmatched: 13.

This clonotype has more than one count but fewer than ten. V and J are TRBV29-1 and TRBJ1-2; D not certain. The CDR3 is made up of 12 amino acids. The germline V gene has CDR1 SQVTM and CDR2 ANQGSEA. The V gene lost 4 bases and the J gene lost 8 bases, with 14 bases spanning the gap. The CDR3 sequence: CSVGRVGKGYTF. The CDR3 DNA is TGCAGCGTTGGAAGGGTGGGGAAGGGCTACACCTTC.

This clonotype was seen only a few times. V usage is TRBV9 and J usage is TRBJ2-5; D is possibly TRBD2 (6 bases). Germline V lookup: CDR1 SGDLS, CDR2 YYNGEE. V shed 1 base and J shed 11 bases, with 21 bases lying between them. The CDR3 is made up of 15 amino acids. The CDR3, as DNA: TGTGCCAGCAGCGTATGGGCGGGGTCAAACAATGAGCAGTACTTC. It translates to CASSVWAGSNNEQYF.

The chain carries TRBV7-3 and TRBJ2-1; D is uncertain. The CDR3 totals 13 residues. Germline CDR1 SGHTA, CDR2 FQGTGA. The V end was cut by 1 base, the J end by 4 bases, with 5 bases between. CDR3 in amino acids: CASSLSQYNEQFF. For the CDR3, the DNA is TGTGCCAGCAGCTTAAGTCAGTACAATGAGCAGTTCTTC.

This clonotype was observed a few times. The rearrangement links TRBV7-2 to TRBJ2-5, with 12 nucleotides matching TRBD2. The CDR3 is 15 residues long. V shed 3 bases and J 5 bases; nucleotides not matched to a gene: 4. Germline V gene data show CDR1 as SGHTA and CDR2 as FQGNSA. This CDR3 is CASSLTSGSFETQYF. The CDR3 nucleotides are TGTGCCAGCAGCTTGACTAGCGGGAGTTTTGAGACCCAGTACTTC.

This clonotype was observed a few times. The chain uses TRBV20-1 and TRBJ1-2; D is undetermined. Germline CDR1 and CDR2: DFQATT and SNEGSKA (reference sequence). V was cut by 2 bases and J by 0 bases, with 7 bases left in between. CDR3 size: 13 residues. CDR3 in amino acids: CSARNGPNYGYTF. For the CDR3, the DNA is TGCAGTGCTAGAAATGGACCTAACTATGGCTACACCTTC.

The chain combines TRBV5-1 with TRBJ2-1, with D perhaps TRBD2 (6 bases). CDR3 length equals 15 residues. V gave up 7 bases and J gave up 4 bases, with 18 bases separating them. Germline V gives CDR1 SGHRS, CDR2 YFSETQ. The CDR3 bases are TGCGCCAGCTGCCGGGACTTCCAGGAGTACAATGAGCAGTTCTTC. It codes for CASCRDFQEYNEQFF.

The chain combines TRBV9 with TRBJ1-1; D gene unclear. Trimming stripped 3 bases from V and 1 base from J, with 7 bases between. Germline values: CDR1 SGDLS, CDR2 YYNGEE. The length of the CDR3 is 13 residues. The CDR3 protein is CASSALQNTEAFF. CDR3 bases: TGTGCCAGCAGCGCCTTACAGAACACTGAAGCTTTCTTT.

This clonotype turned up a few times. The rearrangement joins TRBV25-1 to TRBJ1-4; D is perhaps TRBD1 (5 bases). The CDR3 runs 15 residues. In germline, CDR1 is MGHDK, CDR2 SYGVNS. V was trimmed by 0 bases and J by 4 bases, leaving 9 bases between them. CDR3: CASSEYGGDNEKLFF. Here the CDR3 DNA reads TGTGCCAGCAGTGAATATGGGGGTGATAATGAAAAACTGTTTTTT.

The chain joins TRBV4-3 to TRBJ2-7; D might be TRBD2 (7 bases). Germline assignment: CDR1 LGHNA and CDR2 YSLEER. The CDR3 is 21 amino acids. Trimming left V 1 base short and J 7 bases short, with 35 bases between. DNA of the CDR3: TGCGCCAGCAGCCAAGTTGGGGGGGCTGTCGGTCGGGGGAGCTCCTACAATGAGCAGTACTTC. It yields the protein CASSQVGGAVGRGSSYNEQYF.

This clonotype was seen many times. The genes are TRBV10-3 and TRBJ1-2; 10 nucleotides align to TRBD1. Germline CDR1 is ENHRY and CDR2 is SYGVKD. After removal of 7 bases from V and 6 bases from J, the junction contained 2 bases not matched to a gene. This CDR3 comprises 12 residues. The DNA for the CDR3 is TGTGCCATCACGACAGGGGGCCATGGCTACACCTTC. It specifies CAITTGGHGYTF.

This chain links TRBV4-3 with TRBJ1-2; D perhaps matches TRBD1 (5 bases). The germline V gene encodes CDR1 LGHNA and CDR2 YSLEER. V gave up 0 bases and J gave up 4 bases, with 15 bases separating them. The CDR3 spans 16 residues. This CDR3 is CASSQERDGRFYGYTF. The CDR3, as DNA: TGCGCCAGCAGCCAAGAGAGGGACGGACGCTTCTATGGCTACACCTTC.

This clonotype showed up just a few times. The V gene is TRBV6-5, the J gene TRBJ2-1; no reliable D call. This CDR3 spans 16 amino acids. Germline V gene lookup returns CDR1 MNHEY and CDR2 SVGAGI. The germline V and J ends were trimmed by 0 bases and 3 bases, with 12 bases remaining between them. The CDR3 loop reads CASSYSQQNSYNEQFF. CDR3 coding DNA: TGTGCCAGCAGTTACTCGCAGCAGAACAGCTACAATGAGCAGTTCTTC.

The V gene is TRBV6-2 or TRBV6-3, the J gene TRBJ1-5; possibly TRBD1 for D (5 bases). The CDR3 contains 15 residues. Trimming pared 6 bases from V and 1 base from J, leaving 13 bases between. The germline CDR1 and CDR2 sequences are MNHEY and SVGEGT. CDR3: CASRSGGLSNQPQHF. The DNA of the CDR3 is TGTGCCAGCAGAAGCGGGGGATTGAGCAATCAGCCCCAGCATTTT.